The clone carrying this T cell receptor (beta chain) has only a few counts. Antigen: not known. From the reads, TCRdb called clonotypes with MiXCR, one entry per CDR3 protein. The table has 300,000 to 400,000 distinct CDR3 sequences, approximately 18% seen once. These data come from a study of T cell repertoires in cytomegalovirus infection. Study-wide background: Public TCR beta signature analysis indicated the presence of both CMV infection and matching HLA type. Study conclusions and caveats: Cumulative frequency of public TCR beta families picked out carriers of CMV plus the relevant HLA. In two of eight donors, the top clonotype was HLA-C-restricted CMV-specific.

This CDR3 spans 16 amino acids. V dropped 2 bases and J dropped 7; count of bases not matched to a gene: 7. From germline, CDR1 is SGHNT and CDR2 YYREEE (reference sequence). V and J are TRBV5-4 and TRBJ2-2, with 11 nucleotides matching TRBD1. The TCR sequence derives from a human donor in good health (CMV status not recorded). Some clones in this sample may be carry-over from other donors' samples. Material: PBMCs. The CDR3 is CASSFRDRGTDGELFF. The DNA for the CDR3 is TGTGCCAGCAGCTTCCGGGACAGGGGGACTGACGGGGAGCTGTTTTTT.